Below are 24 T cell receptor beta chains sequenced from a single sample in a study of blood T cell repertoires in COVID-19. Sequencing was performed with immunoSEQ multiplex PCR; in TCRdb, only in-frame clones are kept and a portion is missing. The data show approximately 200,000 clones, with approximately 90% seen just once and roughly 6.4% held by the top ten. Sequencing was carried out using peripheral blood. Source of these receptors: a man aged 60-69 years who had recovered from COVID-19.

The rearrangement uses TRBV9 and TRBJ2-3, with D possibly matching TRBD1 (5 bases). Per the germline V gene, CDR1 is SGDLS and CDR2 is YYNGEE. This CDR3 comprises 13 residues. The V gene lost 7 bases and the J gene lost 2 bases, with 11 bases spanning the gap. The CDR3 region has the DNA TGTGCCAGCCTCGGACAACTCACAGATACGCAGTATTTT. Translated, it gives CASLGQLTDTQYF.

Here the CDR3 reads CASSFGGKDEQFF. Here the CDR3 DNA reads TGTGCCAGCAGTTTCGGGGGAAAGGATGAGCAGTTCTTC. The V and J genes are TRBV12-3 or TRBV12-4 and TRBJ2-1; weak D call: TRBD2 (6 bases). V was clipped by 3 bases and J by 8 bases, with 11 bases between them. This CDR3 contains 13 residues.

The chain's CDR3 is CASSPGDYEQYF. Here the CDR3 DNA reads TGTGCCAGCAGCCCGGGAGACTACGAGCAGTACTTC. The rearrangement joins TRBV14 to TRBJ2-7; maybe TRBD2 (6 bases). V was trimmed by 4 bases and J by 3 bases, leaving 7 bases between them. CDR3 size: 12 residues. Germline assignment: CDR1 SGHDN and CDR2 FVKESK. The full variable domain, rest sourced from reference TRBV14 and TRBJ2-7, is EAGVTQFPSHSVIEKGQTVTLRCDPISGHDNLYWYRRVMGKEIKFLLHFVKESKQDESGMPNNRFLAERTGGTYSTLKVQPAELEDSGVYFCASSPGDYEQYFGPGTRLTVT.

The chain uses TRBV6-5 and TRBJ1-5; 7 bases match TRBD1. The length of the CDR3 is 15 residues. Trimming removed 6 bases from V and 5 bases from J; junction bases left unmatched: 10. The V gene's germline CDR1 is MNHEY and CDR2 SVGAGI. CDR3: CASSSTGLLHQPQHF. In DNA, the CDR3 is TGTGCCAGCAGCTCGACAGGGCTCCTACATCAGCCCCAGCATTTT.

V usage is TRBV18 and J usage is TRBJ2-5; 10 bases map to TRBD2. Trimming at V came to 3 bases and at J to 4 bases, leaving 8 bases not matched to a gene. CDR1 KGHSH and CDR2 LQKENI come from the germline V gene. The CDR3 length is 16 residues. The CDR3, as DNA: TGTGCCAGCTCACCGACAAGCGGGGGGGCGGCAGAGACCCAGTACTTC. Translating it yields CASSPTSGGAAETQYF.

CDR3 DNA sequence: TGTGCCTGGGGAGGGCGCCGGCTTAGCGGGGGGGCCAGGAATGAGCAGTTCTTC. It is translated as CAWGGRRLSGGARNEQFF. The chain couples TRBV30 to TRBJ2-1, with 11 bases aligning to TRBD2. The CDR3 runs 18 residues. Germline CDR1 is GTSNPN and CDR2 is SVGIG (reference sequence). V gave up 5 bases and J gave up 7 bases; unmatched junction bases: 19.

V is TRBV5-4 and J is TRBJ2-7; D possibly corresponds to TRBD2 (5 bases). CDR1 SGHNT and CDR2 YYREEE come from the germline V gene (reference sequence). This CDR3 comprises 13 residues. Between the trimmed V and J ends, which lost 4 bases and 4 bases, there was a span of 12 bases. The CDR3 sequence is CASSPATRYEQYF. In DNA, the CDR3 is TGTGCCAGCAGCCCCGCCACTAGGTACGAGCAGTACTTC.

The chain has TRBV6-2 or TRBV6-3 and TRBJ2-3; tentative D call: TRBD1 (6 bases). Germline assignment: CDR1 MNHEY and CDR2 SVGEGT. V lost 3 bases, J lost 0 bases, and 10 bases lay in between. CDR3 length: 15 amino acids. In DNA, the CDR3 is TGTGCCAGCAGTTATGGGACAACTAGCACAGATACGCAGTATTTT. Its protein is CASSYGTTSTDTQYF.

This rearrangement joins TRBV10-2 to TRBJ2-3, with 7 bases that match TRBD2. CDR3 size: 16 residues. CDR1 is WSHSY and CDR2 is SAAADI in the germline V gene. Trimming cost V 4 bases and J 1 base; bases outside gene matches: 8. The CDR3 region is CASSGGTTHRTDTQYF. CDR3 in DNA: TGCGCCAGCAGTGGGGGGACTACCCACCGCACAGATACGCAGTATTTT.

CDR3 sequence (DNA): TGTGCCACCAGTGATCACAGGGACGGCGAGCAGTACTTC. Encoded protein: CATSDHRDGEQYF. The chain has TRBV24-1 and TRBJ2-7, with a possible D match to TRBD1 (6 bases). CDR1 and CDR2 from the germline V gene are KGHDR and SFDVKD. With 3 bases removed from V and 6 bases from J, the gap between germline ends came to 11 bases. The CDR3 contains 13 residues.

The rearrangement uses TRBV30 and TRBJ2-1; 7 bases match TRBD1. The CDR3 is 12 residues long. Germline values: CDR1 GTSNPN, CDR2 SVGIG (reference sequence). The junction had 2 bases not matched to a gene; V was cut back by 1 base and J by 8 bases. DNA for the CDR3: TGTGCCTGGAGTGGACAGGGACATGAGCAGTTCTTC. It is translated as CAWSGQGHEQFF.

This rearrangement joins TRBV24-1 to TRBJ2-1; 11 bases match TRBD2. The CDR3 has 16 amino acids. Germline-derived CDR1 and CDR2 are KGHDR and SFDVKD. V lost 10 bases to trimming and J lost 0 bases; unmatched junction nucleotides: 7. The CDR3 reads CATSGTSGGSYNEQFF. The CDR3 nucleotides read TGTGCCACTTCCGGGACTAGCGGAGGCTCCTACAATGAGCAGTTCTTC.

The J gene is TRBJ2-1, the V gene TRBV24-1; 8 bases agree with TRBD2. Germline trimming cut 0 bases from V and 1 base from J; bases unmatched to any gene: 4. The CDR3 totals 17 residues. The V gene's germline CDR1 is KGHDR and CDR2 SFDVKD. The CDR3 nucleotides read TGTGCCACCAGTGATTTGGGCCCGGGAGGGTCCTACAATGAGCAGTTCTTC. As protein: CATSDLGPGGSYNEQFF.

CDR3 coding DNA: TGTGCCAGCAGGAGGCGCAAGGGGAACTATGGCTACACCTTC. Translating it yields CASRRRKGNYGYTF. The V and J genes are TRBV28 and TRBJ1-2, with a weak D call TRBD1 (5 bases). The CDR3 is made up of 14 amino acids. V gave up 6 bases and J gave up 2 bases, with 13 bases separating them. Per the germline V gene, CDR1 is MDHEN and CDR2 is SYDVKM.

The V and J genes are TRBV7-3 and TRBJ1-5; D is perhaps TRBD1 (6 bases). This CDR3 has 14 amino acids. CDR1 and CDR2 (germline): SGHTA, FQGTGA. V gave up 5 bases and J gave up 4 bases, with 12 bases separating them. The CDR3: CASSATGNNQPQHF. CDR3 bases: TGTGCCAGCAGCGCTACAGGGAATAATCAGCCCCAGCATTTT. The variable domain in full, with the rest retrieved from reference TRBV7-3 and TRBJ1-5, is GAGVSQTPSNKVTEKGKYVELRCDPISGHTALYWYRQSLGQGPEFLIYFQGTGAADDSGLPNDRFFAVRPEGSVSTLKIQRTERGDSAVYLCASSATGNNQPQHFGDGTRLSIL.

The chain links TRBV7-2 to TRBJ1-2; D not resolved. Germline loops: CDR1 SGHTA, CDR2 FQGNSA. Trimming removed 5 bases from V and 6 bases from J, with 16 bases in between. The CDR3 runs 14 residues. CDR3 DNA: TGTGCCAGCAGCCTGTATCGGACTAGGAATGGCTACACCTTC. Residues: CASSLYRTRNGYTF.

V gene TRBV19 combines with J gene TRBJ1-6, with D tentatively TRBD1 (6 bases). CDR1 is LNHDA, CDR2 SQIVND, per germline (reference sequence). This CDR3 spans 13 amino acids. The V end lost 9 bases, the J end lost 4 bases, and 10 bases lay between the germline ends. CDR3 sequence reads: CASRQAYNSPLHF. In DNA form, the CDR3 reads TGTGCCAGCAGACAGGCTTATAATTCACCCCTCCACTTT.

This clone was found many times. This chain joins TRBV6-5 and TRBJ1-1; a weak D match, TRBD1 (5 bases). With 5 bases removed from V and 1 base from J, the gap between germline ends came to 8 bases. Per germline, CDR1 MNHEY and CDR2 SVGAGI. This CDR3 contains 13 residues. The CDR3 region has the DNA TGTGCCAGCAGTCCAGGGTGGAACACTGAAGCTTTCTTT. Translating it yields CASSPGWNTEAFF.

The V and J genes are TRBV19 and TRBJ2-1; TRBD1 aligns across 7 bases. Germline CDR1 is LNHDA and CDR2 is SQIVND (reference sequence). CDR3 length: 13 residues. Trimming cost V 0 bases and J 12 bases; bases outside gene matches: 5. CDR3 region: CASSIEGRGLQFF. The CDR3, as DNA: TGTGCCAGTAGTATAGAGGGCAGGGGGTTGCAGTTCTTC.

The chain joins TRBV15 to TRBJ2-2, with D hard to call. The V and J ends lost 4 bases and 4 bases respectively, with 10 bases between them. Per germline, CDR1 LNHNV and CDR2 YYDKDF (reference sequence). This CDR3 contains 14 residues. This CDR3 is CATSILIGTGELFF. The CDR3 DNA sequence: TGTGCCACCAGCATTTTGATCGGCACCGGGGAGCTGTTTTTT.

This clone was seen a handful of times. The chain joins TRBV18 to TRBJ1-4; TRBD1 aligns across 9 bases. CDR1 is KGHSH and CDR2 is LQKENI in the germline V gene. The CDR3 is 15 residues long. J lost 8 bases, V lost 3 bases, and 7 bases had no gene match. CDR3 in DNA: TGTGCCAGCTCACCCTCCACAGGGGGCGGCGAAAAACTGTTTTTT. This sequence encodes CASSPSTGGGEKLFF.

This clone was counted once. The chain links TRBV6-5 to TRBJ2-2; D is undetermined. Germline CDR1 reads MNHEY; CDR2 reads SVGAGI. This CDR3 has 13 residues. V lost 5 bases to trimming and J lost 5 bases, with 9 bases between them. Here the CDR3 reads CASSTRQTGELFF. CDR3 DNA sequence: TGTGCCAGCAGTACCCGACAAACCGGGGAGCTGTTTTTT.

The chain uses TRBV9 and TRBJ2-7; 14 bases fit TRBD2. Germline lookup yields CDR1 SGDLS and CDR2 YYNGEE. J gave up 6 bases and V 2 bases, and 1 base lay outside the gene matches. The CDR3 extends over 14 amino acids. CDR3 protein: CASSVGTSGSEQYF. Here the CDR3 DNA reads TGTGCCAGCAGCGTTGGGACTAGCGGGAGCGAGCAGTACTTC.

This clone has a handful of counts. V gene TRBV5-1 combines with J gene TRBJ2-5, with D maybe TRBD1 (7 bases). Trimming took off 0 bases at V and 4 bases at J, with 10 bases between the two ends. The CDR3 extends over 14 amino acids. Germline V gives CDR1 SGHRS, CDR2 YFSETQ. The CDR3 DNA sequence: TGCGCCAGCAGCTTGGGCAGGGGGGCAGAGACCCAGTACTTC. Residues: CASSLGRGAETQYF. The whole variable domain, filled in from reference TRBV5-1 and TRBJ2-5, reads KAGVTQTPRYLIKTRGQQVTLSCSPISGHRSVSWYQQTPGQGLQFLFEYFSETQRNKGNFPGRFSGRQFSNSRSEMNVSTLELGDSALYLCASSLGRGAETQYFGPGTRLLVL.